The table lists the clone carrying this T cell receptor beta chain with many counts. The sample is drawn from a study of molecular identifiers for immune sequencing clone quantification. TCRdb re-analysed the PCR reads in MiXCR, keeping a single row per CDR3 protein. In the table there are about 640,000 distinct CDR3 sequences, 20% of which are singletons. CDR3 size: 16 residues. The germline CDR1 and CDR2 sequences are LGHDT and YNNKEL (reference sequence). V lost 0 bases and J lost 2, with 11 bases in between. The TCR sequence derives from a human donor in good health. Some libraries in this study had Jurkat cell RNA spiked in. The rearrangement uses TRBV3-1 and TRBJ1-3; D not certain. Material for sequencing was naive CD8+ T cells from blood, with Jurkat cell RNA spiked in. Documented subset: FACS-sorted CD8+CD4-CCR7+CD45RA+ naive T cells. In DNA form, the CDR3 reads TGTGCCAGCAGCCAAGATACGGAGGGTCCTGGAAACACCATATATTTT. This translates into CASSQDTEGPGNTIYF.